This T cell receptor beta chain was identified in a study of OX40 agonist ivuxolimab in advanced cancers. About the investigation overall: Ivuxolimab, which targeted the costimulatory receptor OX40 (CD134), was an agonistic, fully human IgG2 monoclonal antibody. Intravenous ivuxolimab was administered to patients every 2 weeks at six dose levels: 0.01, 0.1, 0.3, 1.5, 3 and 10 mg/kg. Among the roughly 50 dose-escalation patients, about 20 had hepatocellular carcinoma, approximately 15 melanoma, 9 renal cell carcinoma and 9 head and neck cancer. A male proportion of roughly 80% and a mean age of 60 years, ranging from 23 to 79, were recorded for the dose-escalation cohort. Prior anti-PD-1, anti-PD-L1 or anti-CTLA-4 therapy was permitted, and checkpoint inhibitors had been received by about 36% of dose-escalation patients. Three dose-escalation patients achieved partial responses, one with hepatocellular carcinoma and two with cutaneous melanoma. The point of sequencing TCRbeta in the periphery was to test whether ivuxolimab changed TCR sequence diversity and drove clonal T-cell expansion. The paper reports the monotherapy dose-escalation portion (N = 52 patients) of the phase I ivuxolimab trial.

A distance of 9 bases separates the germline ends of V and J, which lose 5 bases and 4 bases respectively. From cysteine to phenylalanine, the CDR3 is 12 amino acids long. CDR3 DNA only is kept here, 36 bases in frame from base 1. CDR1 and CDR2 were assigned from the germline V gene (reference sequence) as MNHEY and SMNVEV. What the study reported, not specific to this receptor: The antigen specificity of the peripheral T cells that underwent clonal expansion was not determined. Low levels of normalized T-cell clonal expansion were also shown by some nonresponding patients. In the 0.1-3.0 mg/kg groups, partial responders were among the patients with the lowest normalized peripheral clonal expansion, particularly in CD8+ T cells. After ivuxolimab, expanded clones were on average more numerous among CD8+ T cells than among CD4+ T cells. At doses of 0.1 to 3.0 mg/kg, clonal expansion of both CD4+ and CD8+ blood T cells was observed from baseline to week 6.

Remarks on this clone: Its cognate antigen has yet to be identified. Base qualities are missing; no much larger clone stands one base away. The sample carries other DNA sequences with the same CDR3.

The trial excluded patients who had a history of autoimmune disease or were on systemic immunosuppression. Peripheral blood for TCR sequencing was collected from all dose cohorts at baseline, on cycle 4 day 1, and on cycle 7 day 1. Samples came from an open-label, multicenter, first-in-human phase I dose-escalation trial of ivuxolimab. Adults with locally advanced or metastatic head and neck squamous cell, hepatocellular, melanoma or renal cell carcinoma were enrolled in the trial. Before TCR sequencing, CD4+ T cells and CD8+ T cells from peripheral blood were sorted into separate populations. To sequence the TCRbeta CDR3 region, genomic DNA was isolated from the sorted cells. The immunoSEQ Assay was used for sequencing of TCRbeta CDR3 regions. TCRdb mirrors the immuneACCESS table, restricted to in-frame sequences. Some clones are absent from its copies; in checked studies, under half trace to an unresolved V gene, and the reason for the others is unknown. In all, the sample holds 60,000 to 65,000 clones, and roughly 87% of those were seen once. 12% of the sample belongs to the ten largest clones.

The clonotype originates from an adult with an advanced solid tumor such as melanoma, head and neck, liver or kidney cancer. The chain employs TRBV27 and TRBJ2-7; the D gene is perhaps TRBD2, from 5 matching bases. This specimen was CD4+ or CD8+ T cells sorted from blood, taken in a trial of the OX40 agonist ivuxolimab. The bases read TGTGCCAGCAGTCTCTCGGGATACGAGCAGTACTTC. The encoded protein is CASSLSGYEQYF.